Below are 30 T cell receptor beta chains sequenced from a single sample in a study of shared clonotypes between healthy human individuals. The naive CD8 fraction comprised CD45RO-negative cells positively selected for CCR7 and excluded terminally differentiated effector memory CD45RA+ cells. Libraries were prepared by immunoSEQ multiplex PCR; TCRdb keeps only in-frame clonotypes and omits some of them. The table records some 600,000 clones, 90% to 97% of them present only once. Sequenced sample: naive CD8+ T cells sorted from blood. These receptors originate from a woman between 25 and 40 years old in good health.

The chain joins TRBV4-1 to TRBJ2-7; 7 bases agree with TRBD1. This CDR3 contains 14 residues. V was pared by 4 bases and J by 3 bases, with 6 bases of the junction left unmatched. CDR1 is MGHRA and CDR2 is YSYEKL in the germline V gene. The CDR3 bases are TGCGCCAGCAGCCCCGGGACAGCTAACTACGAGCAGTACTTC. It specifies CASSPGTANYEQYF.

This chain joins TRBV28 and TRBJ2-7; TRBD1 is a possible D gene (5 bases). This CDR3 is built from 16 residues. Germline assignment: CDR1 MDHEN and CDR2 SYDVKM. Trimming took off 5 bases at V and 1 base at J, with 18 bases between the two ends. The CDR3 loop is CASSPPVGRYSYEQYF. The CDR3, as DNA: TGTGCCAGCAGTCCCCCCGTGGGGCGGTATTCCTACGAGCAGTACTTC. The variable domain in full, completed from reference TRBV28 and TRBJ2-7, reads DVKVTQSSRYLVKRTGEKVFLECVQDMDHENMFWYRQDPGLGLRLIYFSYDVKMKEKGDIPEGYSVSREKKERFSLILESASTNQTSMYLCASSPPVGRYSYEQYFGPGTRLTVT.

The V call is TRBV5-4, the J call TRBJ2-7; D perhaps matches TRBD1 (6 bases). There are 15 residues in the CDR3. The germline CDR1 and CDR2 sequences are SGHNT and YYREEE (reference sequence). Trimming removed 0 bases at V and 2 bases at J, with 12 bases between. CDR3: CASSLGQGLPYEQYF. CDR3 nucleotides: TGTGCCAGCAGCTTGGGGCAGGGGCTGCCCTACGAGCAGTACTTC.

This clone is a singleton in its sample. This chain connects TRBV7-9 to TRBJ2-1; D is perhaps TRBD2 (5 bases). V was pared by 1 base and J by 0 bases, with 10 bases between. The germline gives CDR1 SEHNR, CDR2 FQNEAQ (reference sequence). The CDR3 spans 16 residues. As DNA, the CDR3 is TGTGCCAGCAGCTTAGGGGAAGCGGACTCCTACAATGAGCAGTTCTTC. Residues: CASSLGEADSYNEQFF. The whole variable domain, remainder taken from reference TRBV7-9 and TRBJ2-1, is DTGVSQNPRHKITKRGQNVTFRCDPISEHNRLYWYRQTLGQGPEFLTYFQNEAQLEKSRLLSDRFSAERPKGSFSTLEIQRTEQGDSAMYLCASSLGEADSYNEQFFGPGTRLTVL.

The V call is TRBV5-8, the J call TRBJ2-2; TRBD1 matches at 9 bases. The CDR3 covers 14 residues. V shed 3 bases and J 7 bases; nucleotides not matched to a gene: 4. Looked up from germline, CDR1 is SGHTS and CDR2 is YDEGEE. This chain's CDR3 is CASSYGTGLGELFF. CDR3 nucleotides: TGTGCCAGCAGCTACGGGACAGGGCTCGGGGAGCTGTTTTTT.

This clone was seen just once. In the same sample, other DNA sequences code for this CDR3. The chain carries TRBV19 and TRBJ2-7; D is uncertain. The CDR3 has 11 amino acids. The V end lost 6 bases, the J end lost 1 base, and 4 bases lay between the germline ends. Germline V lookup: CDR1 LNHDA, CDR2 SQIVND (reference sequence). This CDR3 is CASRGSYEQYF. CDR3 coding DNA: TGTGCCAGTAGGGGGTCCTACGAGCAGTACTTC.

This chain connects TRBV6-1 to TRBJ2-6; unclear D gene. CDR3 size: 14 residues. V lost 6 bases, J lost 0 bases, and 6 bases lay in between. Germline V CDR1 and CDR2: MNHNS, SASEGT. The DNA of the CDR3 is TGTGCCAGCAGAGAACTCTCTGGGGCCAACGTCCTGACTTTC. This encodes CASRELSGANVLTF.

V and J are TRBV5-1 and TRBJ1-2; 8 bases match TRBD1. Germline CDR1 reads SGHRS; CDR2 reads YFSETQ. CDR3 length: 16 amino acids. The trim removed 4 bases at V and 2 bases at J, leaving 10 bases unmatched. The CDR3 sequence is CASSQVIQGGNYGYTF. CDR3 DNA: TGCGCCAGCAGCCAGGTCATACAGGGGGGAAACTATGGCTACACCTTC.

This clone has a single count. This same CDR3 is encoded by further DNA sequences in the sample. The chain is built from TRBV28 and TRBJ1-1; 7 bases map to TRBD1. This CDR3 spans 14 amino acids. Germline assignment: CDR1 MDHEN and CDR2 SYDVKM. Germline trimming cut 3 bases from V and 5 bases from J; bases unmatched to any gene: 6. This CDR3 reads CASSLRQGGTEAFF. CDR3 sequence (DNA): TGTGCCAGCAGTTTGAGACAGGGAGGGACTGAAGCTTTCTTT.

CDR3 DNA sequence: TGTGCCAGCAGCAAGGGACAGCAAGAGACCCAGTACTTC. Translated, it gives CASSKGQQETQYF. The chain combines TRBV25-1 with TRBJ2-5; 7 nucleotides agree with TRBD1. The CDR3 is made up of 13 amino acids. V was pared by 6 bases and J by 2 bases, with 3 bases of the junction left unmatched. Germline V lookup: CDR1 MGHDK, CDR2 SYGVNS.

A single count supports this clone. This rearrangement joins TRBV5-1 to TRBJ2-7, with a possible D match to TRBD2 (5 bases). The V end was cut by 4 bases, the J end by 6 bases, with 23 bases between. From germline, CDR1 is SGHRS and CDR2 YFSETQ. The CDR3 contains 16 residues. CDR3 nucleotide sequence: TGCGCCAGCAGCGATCCGACACAAGGCTCCGGGGTCGAGCAGTACTTC. Protein product: CASSDPTQGSGVEQYF.

The chain is built from TRBV13 and TRBJ1-1; D gene uncertain. V lost 2 bases, J lost 1 base, and 14 bases lay in between. This CDR3 comprises 16 residues. Germline values: CDR1 PRHDT, CDR2 FYEKMQ (reference sequence). For the CDR3, the DNA is TGTGCCAGCAGCTTAATACGCGAAAATCGGAACACTGAAGCTTTCTTT. Protein product: CASSLIRENRNTEAFF.

The chain has TRBV28 and TRBJ2-7; D not resolved. The CDR3 loop spans 13 amino acids. Between the trimmed V and J ends, which lost 3 bases and 7 bases, there was a span of 13 bases. Germline CDR1 MDHEN, CDR2 SYDVKM. The CDR3 spells CASSFDPDREQYF. The CDR3 nucleotides read TGTGCCAGCAGTTTCGACCCCGATCGGGAGCAGTACTTC.

The chain carries TRBV28 and TRBJ1-5; the D gene is possibly TRBD1 (5 bases). Germline CDR1 is MDHEN and CDR2 is SYDVKM. The CDR3 runs 15 residues. V lost 2 bases, J lost 4 bases, and 12 bases lay in between. In DNA form, the CDR3 reads TGTGCCAGCAGTTTAGATCCGGGGGTGAATCAGCCCCAGCATTTT. Protein product: CASSLDPGVNQPQHF. The entire variable domain, with the rest obtained from reference TRBV28 and TRBJ1-5, is as follows: DVKVTQSSRYLVKRTGEKVFLECVQDMDHENMFWYRQDPGLGLRLIYFSYDVKMKEKGDIPEGYSVSREKKERFSLILESASTNQTSMYLCASSLDPGVNQPQHFGDGTRLSIL.

This sequence joins TRBV5-4 and TRBJ1-5; unclear D gene. The V and J ends lost 4 bases and 2 bases respectively, with 16 bases between them. The CDR3 has 16 amino acids. Germline V gives CDR1 SGHNT, CDR2 YYREEE (reference sequence). CDR3 DNA sequence: TGTGCCAGCAGCCCCGATCCCGGAGGGCGCAATCAGCCCCAGCATTTT. Amino acid sequence: CASSPDPGGRNQPQHF.

This clone came up a few times. This chain connects TRBV29-1 to TRBJ1-2, with TRBD1 matching 9 bases. From germline, CDR1 is SQVTM and CDR2 ANQGSEA. The ends lost 3 bases at V and 5 bases at J; junction bases unmatched: 4. The CDR3 has 13 amino acids. The CDR3 protein is CSVEGQGGYGYTF. The CDR3 DNA reads TGCAGCGTTGAGGGACAGGGTGGATATGGCTACACCTTC.

The chain recombines TRBV5-6 with TRBJ1-2, with 8 bases that match TRBD1. The CDR3 runs to 13 residues. With V trimmed by 1 base and J by 8 bases, 4 bases remained unmatched. From germline, CDR1 is SGHDT and CDR2 YYEEEE. CDR3 sequence reads: CASSLWAGGGYTF. Here the CDR3 DNA reads TGTGCCAGCAGCTTGTGGGCAGGGGGCGGCTACACCTTC.

Remarks on this clone: The germline gene is not matched at one end of the junction; a read error may be the cause. This chain connects TRBV13 to TRBJ1-5; D may be TRBD1 (5 bases). Germline V gene data show CDR1 as PRHDT and CDR2 as FYEKMQ (reference sequence). The CDR3 totals 14 residues. The CDR3, as DNA: TGTGCCAGCAGCCTAGGACACATAAATCAGCCCCAGCATTTT. Translated: CASSLGHINQPQHF.

The chain is built from TRBV28 and TRBJ2-7; D unclear. Germline loops: CDR1 MDHEN, CDR2 SYDVKM. V lost 8 bases and J lost 7, with 9 bases in between. The CDR3 runs 10 residues. CDR3 region: CASGSWEQYF. As DNA, the CDR3 is TGTGCCAGCGGATCGTGGGAGCAGTACTTC.

The V gene is TRBV6-1, the J gene TRBJ2-5; D remains unclear. Germline lookup yields CDR1 MNHNS and CDR2 SASEGT. The V end was cut by 6 bases, the J end by 4 bases, with 12 bases between. The CDR3 is made up of 13 amino acids. The CDR3 is CASRSRTRETQYF. The CDR3 DNA sequence: TGTGCCAGCAGGTCCAGAACACGAGAGACCCAGTACTTC.

The V and J genes are TRBV4-1 and TRBJ2-1; 13 bases line up with TRBD2. J gave up 2 bases and V 3 bases, and 7 bases lay outside the gene matches. The V gene's germline CDR1 is MGHRA and CDR2 YSYEKL. The CDR3 has 18 amino acids. CDR3 bases: TGCGCCAGCAGCCAGAGGACTAGCGGGAGAGTGCCCTACAATGAGCAGTTCTTC. It is translated as CASSQRTSGRVPYNEQFF.

This chain joins TRBV9 and TRBJ2-7; D possibly corresponds to TRBD2 (6 bases). Trimming stripped 0 bases from V and 5 bases from J, with 9 bases between. The CDR3 runs 13 residues. CDR1 is SGDLS, CDR2 YYNGEE, per germline. The CDR3 region has the DNA TGTGCCAGCAGCGTAGCGGGAGTGAACGAGCAGTACTTC. Translated, it gives CASSVAGVNEQYF. Looking up the rest from reference TRBV9 and TRBJ2-7 gives the full variable domain: DSGVTQTPKHLITATGQRVTLRCSPRSGDLSVYWYQQSLDQGLQFLIQYYNGEERAKGNILERFSAQQFPDLHSELNLSSLELGDSALYFCASSVAGVNEQYFGPGTRLTVT.

The chain recombines TRBV6-1 with TRBJ2-7; 9 bases agree with TRBD2. Germline CDR1 is MNHNS and CDR2 is SASEGT. CDR3 size: 15 residues. With 2 bases clipped from V and 3 bases from J, the junction kept 5 bases outside the gene matches. CDR3 in amino acids: CASSELETSGYEQYF. The CDR3 nucleotides are TGTGCCAGCAGTGAACTTGAGACTAGCGGCTACGAGCAGTACTTC.

The chain joins TRBV4-2 to TRBJ2-2; TRBD2 agrees at 8 bases. V lost 0 bases, J lost 5 bases, and 5 bases stayed unmatched. The V gene's germline CDR1 is LGHNA and CDR2 YNFKEQ. The CDR3 covers 16 residues. This chain's CDR3 is CASSQDAGGATGELFF. Written as DNA, the CDR3 is TGTGCCAGCAGCCAAGATGCGGGAGGAGCAACCGGGGAGCTGTTTTTT.

The chain carries TRBV23-1 and TRBJ1-1; TRBD1 matches 11 bases. TRBV23-1 has ORF status, its function being uncertain. J was trimmed by 0 bases and V by 8 bases; bases with no gene match: 11. The CDR3 is made up of 17 amino acids. CDR3 nucleotide sequence: TGCGCCAGCCACTGGACAGGGGGCGGGTGGATGAACACTGAAGCTTTCTTT. Protein: CASHWTGGGWMNTEAFF.

The chain combines TRBV5-1 with TRBJ1-5, with D maybe TRBD1 (5 bases). This CDR3 has 14 amino acids. The V gene's germline CDR1 is SGHRS and CDR2 YFSETQ. Trimming left V 3 bases short and J 2 bases short, with 9 bases between. Here the CDR3 reads CASSSGLGNQPQHF. The CDR3 DNA reads as TGCGCCAGCAGCTCAGGGTTGGGCAATCAGCCCCAGCATTTT.

J is TRBJ2-7 and V is TRBV5-1, with D possibly matching TRBD2 (6 bases). The CDR3 runs to 13 residues. Per the germline V gene, CDR1 is SGHRS and CDR2 is YFSETQ. Trimming left V 6 bases short and J 2 bases short, with 12 bases between. The CDR3 DNA reads as TGCGCCAGCATGGGGACTTCCCCCTACGAGCAGTACTTC. Amino acids: CASMGTSPYEQYF.

The rearrangement links TRBV7-9 to TRBJ2-7; 11 nucleotides align to TRBD1. Germline-derived CDR1 and CDR2 are SEHNR and FQNEAQ (reference sequence). The J segment lost 2 bases and the V segment lost 4 bases, leaving 4 bases of the junction unmatched. The CDR3 extends over 15 amino acids. For the CDR3, the DNA is TGTGCCAGCAGCTCACCGGGACAGGGGGCCTACGAGCAGTACTTC. Protein product: CASSSPGQGAYEQYF.

The count of this clone is one. This chain links TRBV4-1 with TRBJ2-3; possibly TRBD2 for D (5 bases). Trimming removed 1 base at V and 0 bases at J, with 11 bases between. This CDR3 has 16 residues. Germline assignment: CDR1 MGHRA and CDR2 YSYEKL. In DNA form, the CDR3 reads TGCGCCAGCAGCCAAGTTGTGGGAGCTAGCACAGATACGCAGTATTTT. Translating gives CASSQVVGASTDTQYF.

This clone has only one observation. V gene TRBV27 combines with J gene TRBJ2-3, with no clear D. With 2 bases removed from V and 2 bases from J, the gap between germline ends came to 14 bases. Germline V gives CDR1 MNHEY, CDR2 SMNVEV (reference sequence). This CDR3 is built from 16 residues. CDR3 DNA sequence: TGTGCCAGCAGTTTAATTCCAGCAGACCTCACAGATACGCAGTATTTT. Its protein is CASSLIPADLTDTQYF.